The 3 T cell receptor beta chains below were found in one sample sequenced in a study of cytotoxic CD8 clonotypes in ibrutinib-treated CLL. Generated by immunoSEQ multiplex PCR, the TCRdb table keeps only in-frame clones and is missing some. The sample lists a few hundred thousand clones; 67% were seen once. Sequenced material: PBMCs, taken after 36 months of ibrutinib treatment. These TCRs come from a human donor with chronic lymphocytic leukemia.

This sequence joins TRBV4-1 and TRBJ1-3; D call uncertain. The CDR3 is 15 amino acids. The V gene's germline CDR1 is MGHRA and CDR2 YSYEKL. V was shortened by 4 bases and J by 3 bases, with 13 bases between the two germline ends. CDR3: CASSRLANGGNTIYF. CDR3 DNA sequence: TGCGCCAGCAGCCGTCTAGCTAATGGTGGAAACACCATATATTTT.

The gene calls are TRBV13 and TRBJ2-1, with D perhaps being TRBD1 or TRBD2 (5 bases each). The V gene lost 5 bases and the J gene lost 0 bases, with 11 bases spanning the gap. Per the germline V gene, CDR1 is PRHDT and CDR2 is FYEKMQ (reference sequence). CDR3 length equals 15 residues. The CDR3 region is CASSRWGNSYNEQFF. The CDR3 region has the DNA TGTGCCAGCAGCCGCTGGGGGAACTCCTACAATGAGCAGTTCTTC.

A single count supports this clone. The chain carries TRBV6-5 and TRBJ2-2; 7 bases align to TRBD1. With 2 bases clipped from V and 5 bases from J, the junction kept 5 bases outside the gene matches. Germline CDR1 MNHEY, CDR2 SVGAGI. This CDR3 region has 15 residues. CDR3 DNA sequence: TGTGCCAGCAGTTACAGGGGGCACCCAACCGGGGAGCTGTTTTTT. Translated, it gives CASSYRGHPTGELFF.